In this sample, the clone carrying this T cell receptor (beta chain) turned up a few times. The antigen is unknown. The record originates from a study of OX40 agonist ivuxolimab in advanced cancers. Study-level results: Expanded clones belonging to CD8+ T cells outnumbered, on average, those of CD4+. In the 0.1-3.0 mg/kg groups, partial responders showed among the lowest expansion.

Profiling relied on immunoSEQ multiplex PCR, and the TCRdb table lists in-frame clones only, not all of them. The sample carries 75,000 to 100,000 clones, more than 80% recorded once. Germline-derived CDR1 and CDR2 are LNHDA and SQIVND (reference sequence). The CDR3 spans 16 residues. Unmatched junction bases numbered 2, after V lost 3 bases and J lost 0 bases. The receptor comes from an adult with an advanced solid tumor such as melanoma, head and neck, liver or kidney cancer. Specimen: CD4+ or CD8+ T cells sorted from blood, collected in a trial of the OX40 agonist ivuxolimab. The J gene is TRBJ1-4, the V gene TRBV19; 9 positions match TRBD1. CDR3 sequence (DNA): TGTGCCAGTAGTATTAGACAGGGGGCAACTAATGAAAAACTGTTTTTT. Translating gives CASSIRQGATNEKLFF. Combining the CDR3 with reference TRBV19 and TRBJ1-4 gives the whole variable domain DGGITQSPKYLFRKEGQNVTLSCEQNLNHDAMYWYRQDPGQGLRLIYYSQIVNDFQKGDIAEGYSVSREKKESFPLTVTSAQKNPTAFYLCASSIRQGATNEKLFFGSGTQLSVL.